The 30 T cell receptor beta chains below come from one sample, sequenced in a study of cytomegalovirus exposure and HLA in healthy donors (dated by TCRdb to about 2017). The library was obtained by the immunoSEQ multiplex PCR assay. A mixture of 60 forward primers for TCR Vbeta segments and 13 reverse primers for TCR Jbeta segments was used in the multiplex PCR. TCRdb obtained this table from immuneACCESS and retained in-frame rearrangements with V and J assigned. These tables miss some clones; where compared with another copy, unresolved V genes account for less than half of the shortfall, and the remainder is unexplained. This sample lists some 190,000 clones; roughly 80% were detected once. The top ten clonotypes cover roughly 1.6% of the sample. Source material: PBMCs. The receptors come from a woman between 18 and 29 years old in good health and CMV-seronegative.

Written as DNA, the CDR3 is TGCGCCAGCAGCCCGAGGACAGGGGGCAATGAGCAGTTCTTC. It yields the protein CASSPRTGGNEQFF. The J gene is TRBJ2-1, the V gene TRBV4-1; 10 nucleotides line up with TRBD1. Germline V gives CDR1 MGHRA, CDR2 YSYEKL. There are 14 residues in the CDR3. Trimming at V came to 4 bases and at J to 6 bases, leaving 3 bases not matched to a gene.

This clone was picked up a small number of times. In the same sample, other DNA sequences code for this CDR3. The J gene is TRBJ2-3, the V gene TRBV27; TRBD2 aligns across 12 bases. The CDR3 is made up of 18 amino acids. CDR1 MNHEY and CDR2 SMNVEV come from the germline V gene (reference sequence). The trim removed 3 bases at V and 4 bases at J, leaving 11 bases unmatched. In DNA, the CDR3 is TGTGCCAGCAGTTTGAGTCTAGCGGGGGGGAATAGAGCAGATACGCAGTATTTT. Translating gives CASSLSLAGGNRADTQYF.

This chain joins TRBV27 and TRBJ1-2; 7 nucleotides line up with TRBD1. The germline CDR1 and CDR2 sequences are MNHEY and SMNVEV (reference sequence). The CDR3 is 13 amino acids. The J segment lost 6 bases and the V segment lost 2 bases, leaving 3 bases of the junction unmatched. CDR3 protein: CASSLGGTDGYTF. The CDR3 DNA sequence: TGTGCCAGCAGTTTAGGTGGGACAGATGGCTACACCTTC.

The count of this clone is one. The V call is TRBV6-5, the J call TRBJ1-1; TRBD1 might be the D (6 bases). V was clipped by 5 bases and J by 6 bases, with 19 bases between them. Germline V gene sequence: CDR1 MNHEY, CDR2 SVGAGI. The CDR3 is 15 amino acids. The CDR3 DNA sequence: TGTGCCAGCAGTCACGGACAGAGGGGCCTAGCTGAAGCTTTCTTT. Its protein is CASSHGQRGLAEAFF.

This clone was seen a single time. The CDR3: CASSKLQVAYEQYF. For the CDR3, the DNA is TGTGCCAGCAGCAAGCTACAGGTTGCCTACGAGCAGTACTTC. The rearrangement joins TRBV7-8 to TRBJ2-7, with a weak D call TRBD1 (5 bases). V dropped 5 bases and J dropped 2 bases, with 13 bases sitting between them. CDR1 and CDR2 (germline): SGHVS, FQNEAQ. The CDR3 is made up of 14 amino acids.

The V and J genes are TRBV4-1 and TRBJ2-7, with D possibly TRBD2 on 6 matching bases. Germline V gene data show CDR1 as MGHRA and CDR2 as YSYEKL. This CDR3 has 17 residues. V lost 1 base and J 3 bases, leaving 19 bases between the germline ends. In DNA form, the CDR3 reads TGCGCCAGCAGCCAAGCATCCGGGACTCAAGACCTCTACGAGCAGTACTTC. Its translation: CASSQASGTQDLYEQYF.

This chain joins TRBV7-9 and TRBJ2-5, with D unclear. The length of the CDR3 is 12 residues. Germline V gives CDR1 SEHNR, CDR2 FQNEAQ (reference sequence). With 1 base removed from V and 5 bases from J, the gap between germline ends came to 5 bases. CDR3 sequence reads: CASSLVVETQYF. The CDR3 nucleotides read TGTGCCAGCAGCTTAGTCGTGGAGACCCAGTACTTC.

CDR3 sequence: CASSPQGGREAFF. The CDR3 region has the DNA TGCGCCAGCAGCCCACAGGGAGGGCGCGAAGCTTTCTTT. This sequence joins TRBV4-3 and TRBJ1-1; D perhaps matches TRBD1 (6 bases). The V and J ends lost 4 bases and 8 bases respectively, with 14 bases between them. The germline V gene has CDR1 LGHNA and CDR2 YSLEER. This CDR3 contains 13 residues.

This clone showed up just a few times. CDR3 in amino acids: CASSESRGASGANVLTF. The CDR3 nucleotides read TGTGCCAGCAGTGAGTCCCGGGGGGCATCTGGGGCCAACGTCCTGACTTTC. The chain is built from TRBV25-1 and TRBJ2-6; D perhaps matches TRBD2 (7 bases). Trimming left V 3 bases short and J 1 base short, with 13 bases between. Germline CDR1 is MGHDK and CDR2 is SYGVNS. The CDR3 length is 17 residues.

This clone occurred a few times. In DNA, the CDR3 is TGTGCCATCAGTGAGTCGGGACTAGGGTCGGGGGAGACCCAGTACTTC. Its translation is CAISESGLGSGETQYF. V gene TRBV10-3 combines with J gene TRBJ2-5, with 8 positions matching TRBD2. Trimming took 0 bases from V and 5 from J; bases not matched to a gene: 8. The CDR3 contains 16 residues. CDR1 ENHRY and CDR2 SYGVKD come from the germline V gene.

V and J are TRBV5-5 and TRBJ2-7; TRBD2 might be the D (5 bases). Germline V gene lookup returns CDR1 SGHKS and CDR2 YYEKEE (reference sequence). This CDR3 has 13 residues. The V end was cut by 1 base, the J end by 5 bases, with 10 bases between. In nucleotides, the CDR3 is TGTGCCAGCAGCTTGCCGAGGGAAAACGAGCAGTACTTC. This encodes CASSLPRENEQYF.

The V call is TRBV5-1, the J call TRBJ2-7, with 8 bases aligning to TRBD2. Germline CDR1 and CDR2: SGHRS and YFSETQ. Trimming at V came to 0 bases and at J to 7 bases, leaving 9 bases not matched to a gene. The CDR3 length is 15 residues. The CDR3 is CASSLVSGSSEEQYF. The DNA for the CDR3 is TGCGCCAGCAGCTTGGTAAGCGGGAGTTCTGAAGAGCAGTACTTC.

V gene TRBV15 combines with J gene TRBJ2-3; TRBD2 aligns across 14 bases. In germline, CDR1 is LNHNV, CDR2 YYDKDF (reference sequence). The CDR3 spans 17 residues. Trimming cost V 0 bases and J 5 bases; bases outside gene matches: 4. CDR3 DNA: TGTGCCACCAGCAGAGAGACTAGCGGGGGGGCCGGAGATACGCAGTATTTT. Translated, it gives CATSRETSGGAGDTQYF.

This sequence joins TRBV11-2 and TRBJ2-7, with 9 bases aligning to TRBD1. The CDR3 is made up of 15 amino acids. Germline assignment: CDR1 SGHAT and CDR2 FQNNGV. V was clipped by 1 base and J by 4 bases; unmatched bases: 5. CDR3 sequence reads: CASSLGTGDGYEQYF. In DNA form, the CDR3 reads TGTGCCAGCAGCTTAGGGACAGGGGATGGGTACGAGCAGTACTTC. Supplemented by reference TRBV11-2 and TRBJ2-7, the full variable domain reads EAGVAQSPRYKIIEKRQSVAFWCNPISGHATLYWYQQILGQGPKLLIQFQNNGVVDDSQLPKDRFSAERLKGVDSTLKIQPAKLEDSAVYLCASSLGTGDGYEQYFGPGTRLTVT.

CDR3 DNA sequence: TGTGCCAGCAGCCAAGAGTTTTGGGGGCAAGGGAGTTACGAGCAGTACTTC. This encodes CASSQEFWGQGSYEQYF. This chain connects TRBV4-2 to TRBJ2-7; D might be TRBD1 (6 bases). Germline lookup yields CDR1 LGHNA and CDR2 YNFKEQ. V was cut by 0 bases and J by 4 bases, with 19 bases left in between. The CDR3 runs to 17 residues.

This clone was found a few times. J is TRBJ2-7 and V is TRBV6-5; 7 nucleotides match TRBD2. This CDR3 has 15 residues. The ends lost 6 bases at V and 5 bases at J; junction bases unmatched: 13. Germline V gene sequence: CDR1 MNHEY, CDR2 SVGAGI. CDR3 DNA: TGTGCCAGCAGCCGCGCCGGGACTATACCTGACGAGCAGTACTTC. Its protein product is CASSRAGTIPDEQYF.

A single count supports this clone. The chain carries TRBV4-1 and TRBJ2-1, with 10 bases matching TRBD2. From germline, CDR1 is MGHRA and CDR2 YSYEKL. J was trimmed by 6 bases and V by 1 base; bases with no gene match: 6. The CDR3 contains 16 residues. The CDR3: CASSQGSGGDGNEQFF. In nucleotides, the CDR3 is TGCGCCAGCAGCCAAGGAAGCGGGGGGGATGGCAATGAGCAGTTCTTC.

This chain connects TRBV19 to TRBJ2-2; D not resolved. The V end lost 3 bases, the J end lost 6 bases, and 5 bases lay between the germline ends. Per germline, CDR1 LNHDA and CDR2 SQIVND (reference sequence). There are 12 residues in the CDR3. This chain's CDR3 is CASSISAGELFF. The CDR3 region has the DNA TGTGCCAGTAGTATTTCGGCCGGGGAGCTGTTTTTT.

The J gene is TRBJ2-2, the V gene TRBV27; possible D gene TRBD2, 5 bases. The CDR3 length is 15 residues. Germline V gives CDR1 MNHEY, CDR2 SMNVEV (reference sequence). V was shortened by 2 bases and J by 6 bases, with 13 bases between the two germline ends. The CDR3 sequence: CASSLGSRFAGELFF. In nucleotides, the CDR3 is TGTGCCAGCAGTTTAGGGAGCCGCTTTGCCGGGGAGCTGTTTTTT.

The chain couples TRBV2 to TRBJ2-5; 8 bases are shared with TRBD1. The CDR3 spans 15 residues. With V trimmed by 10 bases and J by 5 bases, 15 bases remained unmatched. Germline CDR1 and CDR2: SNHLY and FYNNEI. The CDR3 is CATTDRETQVETQYF. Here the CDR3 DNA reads TGTGCCACTACGGACAGGGAGACTCAAGTGGAGACCCAGTACTTC. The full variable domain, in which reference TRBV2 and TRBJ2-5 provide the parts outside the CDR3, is EPEVTQTPSHQVTQMGQEVILRCVPISNHLYFYWYRQILGQKVEFLVSFYNNEISEKSEIFDDQFSVERPDGSNFTLKIRSTKLEDSAMYFCATTDRETQVETQYFGPGTRLLVL.

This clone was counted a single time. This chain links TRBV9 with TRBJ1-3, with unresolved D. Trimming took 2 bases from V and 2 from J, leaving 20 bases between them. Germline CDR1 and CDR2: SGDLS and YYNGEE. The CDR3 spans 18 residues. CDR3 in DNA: TGTGCCAGCAGCGTTGAGGCTTATACCCAATTAGCTGGAAACACCATATATTTT. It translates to CASSVEAYTQLAGNTIYF.

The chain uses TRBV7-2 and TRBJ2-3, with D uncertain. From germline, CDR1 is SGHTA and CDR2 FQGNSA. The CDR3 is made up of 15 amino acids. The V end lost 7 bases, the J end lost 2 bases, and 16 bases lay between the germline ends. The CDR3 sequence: CASTGHFPFTDTQYF. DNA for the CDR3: TGTGCCAGCACCGGTCACTTCCCCTTCACAGATACGCAGTATTTT.

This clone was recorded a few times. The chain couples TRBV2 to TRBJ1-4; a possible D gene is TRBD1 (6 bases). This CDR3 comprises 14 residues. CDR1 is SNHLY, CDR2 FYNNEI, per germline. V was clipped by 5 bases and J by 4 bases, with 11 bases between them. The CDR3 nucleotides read TGTGCCAGCAGTCGTGACAGGAATAATGAAAAACTGTTTTTT. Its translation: CASSRDRNNEKLFF.

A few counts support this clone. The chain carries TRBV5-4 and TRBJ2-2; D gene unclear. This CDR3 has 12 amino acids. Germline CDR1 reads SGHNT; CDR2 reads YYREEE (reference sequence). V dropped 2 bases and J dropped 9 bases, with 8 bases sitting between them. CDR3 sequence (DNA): TGTGCCAGCAGCTTAATTGAGCGGGAGCTGTTTTTT. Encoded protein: CASSLIERELFF. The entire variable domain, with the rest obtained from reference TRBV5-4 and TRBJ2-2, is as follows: ETGVTQSPTHLIKTRGQQVTLRCSSQSGHNTVSWYQQALGQGPQFIFQYYREEENGRGNFPPRFSGLQFPNYSSELNVNALELDDSALYLCASSLIERELFFGEGSRLTVL.

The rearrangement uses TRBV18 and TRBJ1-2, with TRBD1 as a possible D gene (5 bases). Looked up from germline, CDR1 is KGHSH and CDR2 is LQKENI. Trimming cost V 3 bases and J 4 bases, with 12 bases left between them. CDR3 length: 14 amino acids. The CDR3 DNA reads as TGTGCCAGCTCACCTAGCAGGGAGGGCTATGGCTACACCTTC. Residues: CASSPSREGYGYTF.

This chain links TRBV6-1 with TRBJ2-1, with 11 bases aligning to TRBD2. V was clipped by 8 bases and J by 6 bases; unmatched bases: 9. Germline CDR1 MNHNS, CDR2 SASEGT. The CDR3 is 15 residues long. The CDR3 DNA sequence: TGTGCCAGCTTCAGGGCAGGGACTAGCGGCAATGAGCAGTTCTTC. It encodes CASFRAGTSGNEQFF.

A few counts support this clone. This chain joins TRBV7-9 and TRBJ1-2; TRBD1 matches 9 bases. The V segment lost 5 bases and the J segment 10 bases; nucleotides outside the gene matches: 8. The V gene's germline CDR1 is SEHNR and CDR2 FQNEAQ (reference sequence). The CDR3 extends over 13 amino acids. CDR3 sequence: CASSPRDRADYTF. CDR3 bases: TGTGCCAGCAGCCCCCGGGACAGGGCGGACTACACCTTC.

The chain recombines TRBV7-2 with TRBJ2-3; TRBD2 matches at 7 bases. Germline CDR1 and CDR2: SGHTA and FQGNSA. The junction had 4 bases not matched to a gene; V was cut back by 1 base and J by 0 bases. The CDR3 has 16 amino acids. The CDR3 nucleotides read TGTGCCAGCAGCTTAGTGGGGGGGTCTAGCACAGATACGCAGTATTTT. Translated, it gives CASSLVGGSSTDTQYF.

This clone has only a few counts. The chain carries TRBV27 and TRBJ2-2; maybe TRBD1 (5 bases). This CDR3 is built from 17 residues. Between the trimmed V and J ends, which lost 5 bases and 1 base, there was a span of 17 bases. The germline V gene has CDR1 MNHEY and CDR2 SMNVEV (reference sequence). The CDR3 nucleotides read TGTGCCAGCAGTCTCACCGGGTGGCAGGGGAACACCGGGGAGCTGTTTTTT. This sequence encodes CASSLTGWQGNTGELFF.

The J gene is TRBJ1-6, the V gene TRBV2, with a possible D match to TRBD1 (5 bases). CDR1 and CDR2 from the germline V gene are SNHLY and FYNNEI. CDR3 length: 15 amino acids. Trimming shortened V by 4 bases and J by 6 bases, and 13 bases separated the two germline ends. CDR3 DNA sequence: TGTGCCAGCAGTGCGGAATGGGGGGGTAATTCACCCCTCCACTTT. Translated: CASSAEWGGNSPLHF.